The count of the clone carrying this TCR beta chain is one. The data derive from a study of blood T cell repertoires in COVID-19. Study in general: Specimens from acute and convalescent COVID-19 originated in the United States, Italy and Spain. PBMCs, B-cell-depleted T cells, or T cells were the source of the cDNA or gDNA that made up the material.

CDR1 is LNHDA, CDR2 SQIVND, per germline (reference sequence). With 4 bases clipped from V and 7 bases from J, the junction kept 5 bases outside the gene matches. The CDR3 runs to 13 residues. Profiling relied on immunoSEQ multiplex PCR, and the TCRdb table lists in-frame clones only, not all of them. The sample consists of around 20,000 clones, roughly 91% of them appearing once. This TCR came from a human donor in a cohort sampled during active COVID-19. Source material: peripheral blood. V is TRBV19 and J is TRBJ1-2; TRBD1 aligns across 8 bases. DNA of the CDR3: TGTGCCAGTAGTAAAATCGGACAGGGTGGCTACACCTTC. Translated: CASSKIGQGGYTF.